This TCR beta chain was recovered during a study of blood T cell repertoires in COVID-19. Libraries were prepared by immunoSEQ multiplex PCR; TCRdb keeps only in-frame clonotypes and omits some of them. The sample yields 200,000 to 250,000 clones, about 80% seen once. The sample consisted of peripheral blood. The receptor's source is a woman older than 75 with COVID-19, enrolled during active disease.

CDR3 sequence reads: CASSSEVTNTEAFF. Here the CDR3 DNA reads TGTGCCAGCAGCTCCGAGGTGACGAACACTGAAGCTTTCTTT. The chain is built from TRBV7-9 and TRBJ1-1; D not certain. Germline lookup yields CDR1 SEHNR and CDR2 FQNEAQ (reference sequence). V was clipped by 4 bases and J by 1 base, with 10 bases between them. CDR3 size: 14 residues.